The text below deals with one TCR beta chain. Its antigen remains unidentified. This record belongs to a study of T-cell reconstitution after alpha-beta-depleted transplantation in children. Study-level results: It was surviving recipient T cells and thymic progenitors that gave some patients high TCRbeta diversity at day 60. About two months after transplant, alpha-beta T cells reportedly came from several hundred expanded graft clones.

The CDR3 covers 12 residues. Germline CDR1 LGHDT, CDR2 YNNKEL (reference sequence). The V and J ends lost 2 bases and 8 bases respectively, with 7 bases between them. Using unique molecular identifiers, the investigators prepared the TCRbeta library. MiXCR, applied by TCRdb to the PCR reads, yields one record per CDR3 protein. The sample gives 450,000 to 600,000 distinct CDR3 sequences, roughly 13% of which show up once; 2% to 2.5% is in the top ten. Sequences were derived from PBMCs, mostly from graft donor cells, sampled 360 days after TCRalphabeta/CD19-depleted stem cell transplant. The V gene is TRBV3-1, the J gene TRBJ2-1, with no clear D. The TCR was taken from a male patient between 5 and 17 years old who had a stem cell transplant for acute myeloid leukemia, so the T cells may come from the graft donor. The CDR3 region has the DNA TGTGCCAGCAGCCAACTCAACGATGAGCAGTTCTTC. This gives the protein CASSQLNDEQFF.